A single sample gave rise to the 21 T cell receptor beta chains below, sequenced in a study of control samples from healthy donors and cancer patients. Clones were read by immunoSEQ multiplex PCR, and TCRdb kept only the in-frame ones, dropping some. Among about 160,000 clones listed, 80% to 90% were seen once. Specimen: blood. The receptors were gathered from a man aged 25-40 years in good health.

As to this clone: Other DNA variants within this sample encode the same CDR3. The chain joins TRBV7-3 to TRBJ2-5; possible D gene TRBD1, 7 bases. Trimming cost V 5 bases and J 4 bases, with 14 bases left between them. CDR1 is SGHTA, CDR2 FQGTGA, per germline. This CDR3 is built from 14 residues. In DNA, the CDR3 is TGTGCCAGCAGCCCCTCAGGGGGAGGAGAGACCCAGTACTTC. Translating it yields CASSPSGGGETQYF.

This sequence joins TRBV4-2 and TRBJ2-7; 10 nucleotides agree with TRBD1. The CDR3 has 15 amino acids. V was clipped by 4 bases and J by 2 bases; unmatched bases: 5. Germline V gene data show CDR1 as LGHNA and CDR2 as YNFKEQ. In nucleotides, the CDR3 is TGTGCCAGCAGCCTTCGGACAGGGGGGACCTACGAGCAGTACTTC. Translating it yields CASSLRTGGTYEQYF.

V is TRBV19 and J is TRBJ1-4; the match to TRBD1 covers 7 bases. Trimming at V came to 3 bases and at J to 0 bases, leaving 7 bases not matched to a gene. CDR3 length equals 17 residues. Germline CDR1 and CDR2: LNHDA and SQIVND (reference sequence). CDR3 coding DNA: TGTGCCAGTAGTATCCCAGGGGGGAGATCAACTAATGAAAAACTGTTTTTT. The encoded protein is CASSIPGGRSTNEKLFF. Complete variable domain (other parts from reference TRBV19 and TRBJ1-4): DGGITQSPKYLFRKEGQNVTLSCEQNLNHDAMYWYRQDPGQGLRLIYYSQIVNDFQKGDIAEGYSVSREKKESFPLTVTSAQKNPTAFYLCASSIPGGRSTNEKLFFGSGTQLSVL.

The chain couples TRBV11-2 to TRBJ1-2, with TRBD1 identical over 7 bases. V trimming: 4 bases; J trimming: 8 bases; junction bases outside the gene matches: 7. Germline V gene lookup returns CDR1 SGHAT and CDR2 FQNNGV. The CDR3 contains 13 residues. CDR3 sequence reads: CASSSDRTRGYTF. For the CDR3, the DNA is TGTGCCAGCAGCTCGGACAGGACGCGGGGCTACACCTTC.

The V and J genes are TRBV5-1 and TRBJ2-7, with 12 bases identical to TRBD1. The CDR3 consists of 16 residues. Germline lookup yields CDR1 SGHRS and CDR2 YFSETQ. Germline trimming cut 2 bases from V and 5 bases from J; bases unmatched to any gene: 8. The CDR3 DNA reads TGCGCCAGCAGCTTAGCCGGGACAGGGGGCTTCGACGAGCAGTACTTC. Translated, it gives CASSLAGTGGFDEQYF.

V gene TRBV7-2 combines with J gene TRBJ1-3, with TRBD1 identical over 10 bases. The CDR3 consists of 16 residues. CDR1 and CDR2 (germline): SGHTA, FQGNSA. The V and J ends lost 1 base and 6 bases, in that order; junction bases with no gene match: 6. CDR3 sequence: CASSLVWGTGVNTIYF. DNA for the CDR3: TGTGCCAGCAGCTTAGTATGGGGGACAGGGGTAAACACCATATATTTT. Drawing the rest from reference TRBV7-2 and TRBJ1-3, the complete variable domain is GAGVSQSPSNKVTEKGKDVELRCDPISGHTALYWYRQSLGQGLEFLIYFQGNSAPDKSGLPSDRFSAERTGGSVSTLTIQRTQQEDSAVYLCASSLVWGTGVNTIYFGEGSWLTVV.

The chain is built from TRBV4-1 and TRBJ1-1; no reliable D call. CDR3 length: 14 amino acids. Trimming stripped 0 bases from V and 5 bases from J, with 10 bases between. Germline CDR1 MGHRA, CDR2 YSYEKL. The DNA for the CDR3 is TGCGCCAGCAGCCAAGATCTTTGGGAAACTGAAGCTTTCTTT. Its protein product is CASSQDLWETEAFF.

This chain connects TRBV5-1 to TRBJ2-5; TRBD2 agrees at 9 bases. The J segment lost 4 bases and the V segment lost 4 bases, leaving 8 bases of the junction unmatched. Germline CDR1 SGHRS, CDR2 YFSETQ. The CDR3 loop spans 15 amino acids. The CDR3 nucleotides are TGCGCCAGCAGCCATAGCGGGAGCGAGGGAGAGACCCAGTACTTC. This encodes CASSHSGSEGETQYF.

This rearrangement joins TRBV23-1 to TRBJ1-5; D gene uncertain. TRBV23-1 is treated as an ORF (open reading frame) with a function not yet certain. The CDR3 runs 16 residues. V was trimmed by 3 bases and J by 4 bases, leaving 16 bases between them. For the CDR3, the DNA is TGCGCCAGCAGTCATGACTCGGGCCATTCGAATCAGCCCCAGCATTTT. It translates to CASSHDSGHSNQPQHF.

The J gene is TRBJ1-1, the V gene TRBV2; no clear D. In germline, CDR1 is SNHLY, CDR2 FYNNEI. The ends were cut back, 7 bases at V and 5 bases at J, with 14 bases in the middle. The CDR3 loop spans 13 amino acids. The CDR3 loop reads CASTLREGTEAFF. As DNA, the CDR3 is TGTGCCAGCACCCTAAGAGAGGGAACTGAAGCTTTCTTT.

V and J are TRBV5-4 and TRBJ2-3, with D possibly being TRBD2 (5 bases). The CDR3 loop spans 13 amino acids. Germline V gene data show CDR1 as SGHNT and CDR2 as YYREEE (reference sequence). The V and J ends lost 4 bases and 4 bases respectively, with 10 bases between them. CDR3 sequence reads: CASSKAGADTQYF. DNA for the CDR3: TGTGCCAGCAGCAAAGCCGGGGCAGATACGCAGTATTTT.

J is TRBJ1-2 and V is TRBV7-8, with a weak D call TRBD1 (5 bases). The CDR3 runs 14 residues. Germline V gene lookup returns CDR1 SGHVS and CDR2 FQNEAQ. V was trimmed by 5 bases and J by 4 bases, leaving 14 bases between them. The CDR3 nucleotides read TGTGCCAGCAGCCCCCAGGGTACGGCCTATGGCTACACCTTC. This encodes CASSPQGTAYGYTF. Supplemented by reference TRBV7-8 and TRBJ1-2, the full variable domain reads GAGVSQSPRYKVAKRGQDVALRCDPISGHVSLFWYQQALGQGPEFLTYFQNEAQLDKSGLPSDRFFAERPEGSVSTLKIQRTQQEDSAVYLCASSPQGTAYGYTFGSGTRLTVV.

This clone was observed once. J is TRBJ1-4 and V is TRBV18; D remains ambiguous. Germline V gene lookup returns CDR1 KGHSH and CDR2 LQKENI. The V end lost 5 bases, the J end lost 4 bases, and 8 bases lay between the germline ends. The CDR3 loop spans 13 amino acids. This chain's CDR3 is CASSSLGNEKLFF. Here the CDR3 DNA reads TGTGCCAGCTCATCCCTAGGTAATGAAAAACTGTTTTTT.

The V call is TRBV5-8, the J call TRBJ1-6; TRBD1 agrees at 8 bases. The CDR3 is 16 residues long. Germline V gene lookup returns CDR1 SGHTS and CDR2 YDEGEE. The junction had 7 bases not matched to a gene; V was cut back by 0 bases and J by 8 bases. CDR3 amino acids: CASSLVSGGKDSPLHF. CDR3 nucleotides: TGTGCCAGCAGCTTGGTTTCAGGGGGCAAAGATTCACCCCTCCACTTT.

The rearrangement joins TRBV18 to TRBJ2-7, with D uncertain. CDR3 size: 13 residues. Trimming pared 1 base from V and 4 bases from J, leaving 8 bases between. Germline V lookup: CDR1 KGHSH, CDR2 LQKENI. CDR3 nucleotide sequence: TGTGCCAGCTCACCACTCGTCGAATACGAGCAGTACTTC. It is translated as CASSPLVEYEQYF.

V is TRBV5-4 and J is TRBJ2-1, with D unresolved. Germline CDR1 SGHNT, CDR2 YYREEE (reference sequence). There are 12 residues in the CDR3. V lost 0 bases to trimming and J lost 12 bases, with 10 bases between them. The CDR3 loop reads CASSLAGWRQFF. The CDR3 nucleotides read TGTGCCAGCAGCTTGGCCGGGTGGCGGCAGTTCTTC.

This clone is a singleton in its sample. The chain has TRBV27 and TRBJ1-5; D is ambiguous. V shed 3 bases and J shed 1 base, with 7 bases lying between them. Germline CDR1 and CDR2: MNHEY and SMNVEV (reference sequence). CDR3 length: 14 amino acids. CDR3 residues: CASSLEGSNQPQHF. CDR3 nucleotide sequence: TGTGCCAGCAGTTTGGAAGGCAGCAATCAGCCCCAGCATTTT.

The CDR3 DNA reads TGTGCCAGTAGTATCGGCGGAAATGAGCAGTTCTTC. Translated: CASSIGGNEQFF. The chain is built from TRBV19 and TRBJ2-1; no clear D. This CDR3 has 12 amino acids. Trimming took 3 bases from V and 7 from J, leaving 7 bases between them. Per germline, CDR1 LNHDA and CDR2 SQIVND (reference sequence).

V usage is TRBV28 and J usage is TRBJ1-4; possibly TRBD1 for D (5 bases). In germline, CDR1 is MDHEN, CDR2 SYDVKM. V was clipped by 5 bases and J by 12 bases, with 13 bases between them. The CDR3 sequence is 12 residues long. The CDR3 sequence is CASSPRGLELFF. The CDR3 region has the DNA TGTGCCAGCAGTCCCCGGGGCCTGGAACTGTTTTTT. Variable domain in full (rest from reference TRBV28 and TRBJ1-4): DVKVTQSSRYLVKRTGEKVFLECVQDMDHENMFWYRQDPGLGLRLIYFSYDVKMKEKGDIPEGYSVSREKKERFSLILESASTNQTSMYLCASSPRGLELFFGSGTQLSVL.

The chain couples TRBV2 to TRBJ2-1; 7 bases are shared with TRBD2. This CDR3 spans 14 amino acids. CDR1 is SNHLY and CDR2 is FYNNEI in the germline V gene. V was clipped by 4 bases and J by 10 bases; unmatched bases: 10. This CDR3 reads CASSGGTSAGEQFF. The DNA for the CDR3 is TGTGCCAGCAGTGGAGGAACTAGCGCCGGCGAGCAGTTCTTC.

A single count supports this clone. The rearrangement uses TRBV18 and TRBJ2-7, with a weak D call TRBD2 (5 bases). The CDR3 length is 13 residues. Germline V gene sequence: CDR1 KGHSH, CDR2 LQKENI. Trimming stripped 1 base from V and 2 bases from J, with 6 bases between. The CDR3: CASSPRRAYEQYF. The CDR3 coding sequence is TGTGCCAGCTCACCACGGCGGGCCTACGAGCAGTACTTC.